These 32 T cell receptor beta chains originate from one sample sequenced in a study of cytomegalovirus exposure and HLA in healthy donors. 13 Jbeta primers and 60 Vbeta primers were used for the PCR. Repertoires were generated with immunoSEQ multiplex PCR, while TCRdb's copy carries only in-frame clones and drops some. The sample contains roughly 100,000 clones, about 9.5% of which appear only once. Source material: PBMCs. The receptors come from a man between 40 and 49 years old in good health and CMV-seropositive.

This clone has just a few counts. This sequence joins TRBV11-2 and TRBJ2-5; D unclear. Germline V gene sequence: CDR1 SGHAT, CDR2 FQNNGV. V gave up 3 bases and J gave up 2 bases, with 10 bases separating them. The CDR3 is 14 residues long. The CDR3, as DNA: TGTGCCAGCAGCTTTGGCCAGGTACAAGAGACCCAGTACTTC. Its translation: CASSFGQVQETQYF. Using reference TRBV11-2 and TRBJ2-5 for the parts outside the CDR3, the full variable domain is EAGVAQSPRYKIIEKRQSVAFWCNPISGHATLYWYQQILGQGPKLLIQFQNNGVVDDSQLPKDRFSAERLKGVDSTLKIQPAKLEDSAVYLCASSFGQVQETQYFGPGTRLLVL.

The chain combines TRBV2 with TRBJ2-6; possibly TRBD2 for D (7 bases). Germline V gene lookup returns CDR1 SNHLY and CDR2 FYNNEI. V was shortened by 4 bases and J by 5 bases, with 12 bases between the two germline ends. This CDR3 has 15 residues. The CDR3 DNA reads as TGTGCCAGCAGTGTTGGGGGGGGCCGGGCCAACGTCCTGACTTTC. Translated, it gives CASSVGGGRANVLTF.

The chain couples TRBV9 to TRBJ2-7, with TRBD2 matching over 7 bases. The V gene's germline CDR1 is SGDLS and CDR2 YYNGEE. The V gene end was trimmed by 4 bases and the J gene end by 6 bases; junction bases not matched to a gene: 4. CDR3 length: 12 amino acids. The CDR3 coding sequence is TGTGCCAGCAGCTCCAGGGAGGGCGAGCAGTACTTC. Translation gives CASSSREGEQYF.

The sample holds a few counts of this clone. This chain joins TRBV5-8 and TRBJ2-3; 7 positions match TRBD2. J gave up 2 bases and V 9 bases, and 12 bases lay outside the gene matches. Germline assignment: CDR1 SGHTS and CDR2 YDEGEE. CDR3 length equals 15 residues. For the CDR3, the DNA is TGTGCCACCTGGGAGGGCGGTAGCATCACAGATACGCAGTATTTT. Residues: CATWEGGSITDTQYF.

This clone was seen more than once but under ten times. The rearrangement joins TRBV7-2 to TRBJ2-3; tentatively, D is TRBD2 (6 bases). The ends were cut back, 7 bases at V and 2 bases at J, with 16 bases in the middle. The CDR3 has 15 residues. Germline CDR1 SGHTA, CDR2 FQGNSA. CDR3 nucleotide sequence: TGTGCCAGCACCCTACTAGCACCTAACACAGATACGCAGTATTTT. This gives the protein CASTLLAPNTDTQYF.

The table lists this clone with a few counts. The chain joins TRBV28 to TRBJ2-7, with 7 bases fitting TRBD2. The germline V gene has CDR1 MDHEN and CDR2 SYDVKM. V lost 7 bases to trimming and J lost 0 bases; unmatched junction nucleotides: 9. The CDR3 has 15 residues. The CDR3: CASIDSGLRSYEQYF. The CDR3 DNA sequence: TGTGCCAGCATTGATTCGGGACTACGCTCCTACGAGCAGTACTTC.

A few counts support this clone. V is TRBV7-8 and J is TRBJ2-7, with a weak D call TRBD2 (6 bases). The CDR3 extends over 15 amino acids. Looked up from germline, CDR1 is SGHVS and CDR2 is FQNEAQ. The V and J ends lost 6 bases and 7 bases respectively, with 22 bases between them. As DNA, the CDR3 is TGTGCCAGCAGTTCACCGGGACTCCGGGATTGGGAGCAGTACTTC. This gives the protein CASSSPGLRDWEQYF.

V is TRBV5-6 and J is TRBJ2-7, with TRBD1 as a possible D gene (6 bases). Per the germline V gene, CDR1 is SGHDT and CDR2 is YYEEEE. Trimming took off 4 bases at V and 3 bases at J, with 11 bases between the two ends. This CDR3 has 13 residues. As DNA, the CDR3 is TGTGCCAGCAGCATGGGACAAGACTACGAGCAGTACTTC. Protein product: CASSMGQDYEQYF.

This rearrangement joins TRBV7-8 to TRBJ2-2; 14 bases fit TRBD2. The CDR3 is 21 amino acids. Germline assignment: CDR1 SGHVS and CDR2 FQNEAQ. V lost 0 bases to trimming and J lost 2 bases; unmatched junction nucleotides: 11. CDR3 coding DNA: TGTGCCAGCAGCTTAGCGCAGGGACTAGCGGGAGTGATCCGAAACACCGGGGAGCTGTTTTTT. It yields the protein CASSLAQGLAGVIRNTGELFF. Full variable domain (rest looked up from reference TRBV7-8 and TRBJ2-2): GAGVSQSPRYKVAKRGQDVALRCDPISGHVSLFWYQQALGQGPEFLTYFQNEAQLDKSGLPSDRFFAERPEGSVSTLKIQRTQQEDSAVYLCASSLAQGLAGVIRNTGELFFGEGSRLTVL.

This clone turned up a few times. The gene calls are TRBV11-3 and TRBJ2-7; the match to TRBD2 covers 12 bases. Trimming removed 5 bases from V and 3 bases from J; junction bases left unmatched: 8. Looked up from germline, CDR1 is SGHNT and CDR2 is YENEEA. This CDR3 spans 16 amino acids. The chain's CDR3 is CASSPPTSGRGYEQYF. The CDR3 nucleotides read TGTGCCAGCAGCCCGCCGACTAGCGGGAGAGGCTACGAGCAGTACTTC.

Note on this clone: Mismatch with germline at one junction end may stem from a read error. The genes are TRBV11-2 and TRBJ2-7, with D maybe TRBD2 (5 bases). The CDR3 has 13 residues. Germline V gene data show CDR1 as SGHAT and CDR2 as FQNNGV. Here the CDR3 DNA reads TGTGCCAGCAATGGGCTAGCCTCCTCCGAGCAGTACTTC. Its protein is CASNGLASSEQYF.

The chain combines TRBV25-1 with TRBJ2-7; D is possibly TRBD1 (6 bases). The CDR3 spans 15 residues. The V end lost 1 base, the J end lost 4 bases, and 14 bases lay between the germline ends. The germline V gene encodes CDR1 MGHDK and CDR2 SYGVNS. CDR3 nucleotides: TGTGCCAGCAGTGAATCCCCAGGGGCCGGTTACGAGCAGTACTTC. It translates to CASSESPGAGYEQYF.

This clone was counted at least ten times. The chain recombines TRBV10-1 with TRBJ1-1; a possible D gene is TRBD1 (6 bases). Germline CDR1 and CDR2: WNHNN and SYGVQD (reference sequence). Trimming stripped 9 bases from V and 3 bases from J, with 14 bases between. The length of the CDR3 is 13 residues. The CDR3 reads CASQGTVDTEAFF. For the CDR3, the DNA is TGCGCCAGTCAGGGGACGGTCGACACTGAAGCTTTCTTT.

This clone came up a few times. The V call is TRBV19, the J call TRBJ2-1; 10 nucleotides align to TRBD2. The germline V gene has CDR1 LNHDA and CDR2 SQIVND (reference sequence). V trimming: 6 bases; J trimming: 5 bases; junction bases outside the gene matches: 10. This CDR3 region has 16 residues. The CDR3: CASSSAGLARDNEQFF. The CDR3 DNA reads TGTGCCAGTAGCTCCGCGGGACTAGCGAGAGACAATGAGCAGTTCTTC.

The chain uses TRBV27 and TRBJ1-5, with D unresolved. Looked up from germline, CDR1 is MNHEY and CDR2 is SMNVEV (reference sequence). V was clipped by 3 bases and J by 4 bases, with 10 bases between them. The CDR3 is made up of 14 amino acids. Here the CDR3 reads CASSFLGSNQPQHF. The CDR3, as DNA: TGTGCCAGCAGTTTCCTCGGGAGTAATCAGCCCCAGCATTTT.

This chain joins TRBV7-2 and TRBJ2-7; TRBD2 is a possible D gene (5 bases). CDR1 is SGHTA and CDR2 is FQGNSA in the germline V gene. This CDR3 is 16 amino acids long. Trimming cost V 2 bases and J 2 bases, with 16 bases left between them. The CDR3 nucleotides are TGTGCCAGCAGCTTAACGAGGGAGACGACAACCTACGAGCAGTACTTC. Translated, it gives CASSLTRETTTYEQYF.

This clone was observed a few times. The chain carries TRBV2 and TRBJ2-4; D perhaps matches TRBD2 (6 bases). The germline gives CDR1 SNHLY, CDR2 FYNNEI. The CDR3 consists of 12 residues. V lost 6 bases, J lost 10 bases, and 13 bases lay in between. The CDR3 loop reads CASRLVEGIQYF. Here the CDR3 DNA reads TGTGCCAGCAGGCTCGTGGAGGGGATTCAGTACTTC.

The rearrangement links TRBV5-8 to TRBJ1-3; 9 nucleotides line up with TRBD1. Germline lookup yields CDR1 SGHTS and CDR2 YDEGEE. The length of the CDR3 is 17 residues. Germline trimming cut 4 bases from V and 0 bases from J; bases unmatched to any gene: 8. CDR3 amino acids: CASSGQGRQYSGNTIYF. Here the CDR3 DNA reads TGTGCCAGCAGCGGACAGGGGCGGCAGTACTCTGGAAACACCATATATTTT. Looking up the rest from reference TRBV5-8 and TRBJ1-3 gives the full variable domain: EAGVTQSPTHLIKTRGQQATLRCSPISGHTSVYWYQQALGLGLQFLLWYDEGEERNRGNFPPRFSGRQFPNYSSELNVNALELEDSALYLCASSGQGRQYSGNTIYFGEGSWLTVV.

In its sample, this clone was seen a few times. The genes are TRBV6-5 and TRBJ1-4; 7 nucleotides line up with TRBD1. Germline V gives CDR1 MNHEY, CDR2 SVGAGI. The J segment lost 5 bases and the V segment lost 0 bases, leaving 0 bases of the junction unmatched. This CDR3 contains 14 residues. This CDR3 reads CASSYSQGNEKLFF. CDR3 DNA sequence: TGTGCCAGCAGTTACTCACAGGGGAATGAAAAACTGTTTTTT.

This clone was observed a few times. CDR3 amino acids: CASSYSVGGRSYNEQFF. The CDR3, as DNA: TGTGCCAGCAGCTACTCAGTGGGGGGTAGGTCCTACAATGAGCAGTTCTTC. The rearrangement links TRBV11-3 to TRBJ2-1; D might be TRBD2 (6 bases). The CDR3 is made up of 17 amino acids. Trimming left V 4 bases short and J 1 base short, with 17 bases between. Germline V gene data show CDR1 as SGHNT and CDR2 as YENEEA.

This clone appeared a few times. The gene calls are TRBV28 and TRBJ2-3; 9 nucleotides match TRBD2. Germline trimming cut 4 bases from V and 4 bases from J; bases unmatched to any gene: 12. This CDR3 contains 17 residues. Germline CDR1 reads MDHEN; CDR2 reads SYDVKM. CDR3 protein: CASSSPSKAGGPDTQYF. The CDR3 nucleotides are TGTGCCAGCAGTTCTCCCTCGAAAGCGGGAGGACCAGATACGCAGTATTTT. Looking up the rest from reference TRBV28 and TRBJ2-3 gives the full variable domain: DVKVTQSSRYLVKRTGEKVFLECVQDMDHENMFWYRQDPGLGLRLIYFSYDVKMKEKGDIPEGYSVSREKKERFSLILESASTNQTSMYLCASSSPSKAGGPDTQYFGPGTRLTVL.

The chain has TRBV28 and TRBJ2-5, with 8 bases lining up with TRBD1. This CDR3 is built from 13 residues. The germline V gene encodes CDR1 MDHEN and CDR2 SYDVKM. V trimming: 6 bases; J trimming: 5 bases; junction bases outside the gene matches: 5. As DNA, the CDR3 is TGTGCCAGCAGGCAGGGGGCTGGGGAGACCCAGTACTTC. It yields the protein CASRQGAGETQYF.

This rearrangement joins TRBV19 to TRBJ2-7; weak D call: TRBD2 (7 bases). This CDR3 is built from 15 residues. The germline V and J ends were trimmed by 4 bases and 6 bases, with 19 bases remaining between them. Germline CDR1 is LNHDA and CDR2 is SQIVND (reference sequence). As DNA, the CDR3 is TGTGCCAGTAGTACTTACCTGGCGGGGGCGGTCGAGCAGTACTTC. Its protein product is CASSTYLAGAVEQYF.

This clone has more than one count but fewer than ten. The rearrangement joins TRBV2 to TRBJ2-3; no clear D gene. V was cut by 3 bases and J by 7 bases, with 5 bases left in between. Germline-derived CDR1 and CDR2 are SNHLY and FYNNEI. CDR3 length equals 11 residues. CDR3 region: CASSEGNTQYF. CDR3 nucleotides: TGTGCCAGCAGTGAGGGCAATACGCAGTATTTT.

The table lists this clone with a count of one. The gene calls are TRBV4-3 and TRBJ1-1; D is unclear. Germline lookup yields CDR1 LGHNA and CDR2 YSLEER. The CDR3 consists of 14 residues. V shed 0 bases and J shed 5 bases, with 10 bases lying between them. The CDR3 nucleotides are TGCGCCAGCAGCCAAGAGTTCGTCGGGACTGAAGCTTTCTTT. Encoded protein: CASSQEFVGTEAFF.

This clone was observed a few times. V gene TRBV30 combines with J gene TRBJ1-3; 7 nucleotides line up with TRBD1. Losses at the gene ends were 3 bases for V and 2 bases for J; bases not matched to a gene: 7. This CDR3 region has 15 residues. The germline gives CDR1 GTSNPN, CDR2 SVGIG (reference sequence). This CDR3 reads CAWSPPTGAGNTIYF. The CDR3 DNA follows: TGTGCCTGGAGCCCCCCAACAGGGGCTGGAAACACCATATATTTT.

CDR3: CASSYSWRSSYEQYF. DNA of the CDR3: TGTGCCAGCAGTTACAGTTGGCGGAGCTCCTACGAGCAGTACTTC. The chain joins TRBV6-5 to TRBJ2-7; D gene uncertain. CDR1 and CDR2 from the germline V gene are MNHEY and SVGAGI. The V end was cut by 2 bases, the J end by 0 bases, with 11 bases between. The CDR3 totals 15 residues.

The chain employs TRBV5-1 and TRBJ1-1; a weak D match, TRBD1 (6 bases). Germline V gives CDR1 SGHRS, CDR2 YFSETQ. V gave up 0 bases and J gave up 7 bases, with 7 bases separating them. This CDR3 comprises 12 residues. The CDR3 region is CASSLDRDEAFF. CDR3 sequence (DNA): TGCGCCAGCAGCTTGGACAGGGATGAAGCTTTCTTT. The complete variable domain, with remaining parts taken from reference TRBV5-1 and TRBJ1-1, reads KAGVTQTPRYLIKTRGQQVTLSCSPISGHRSVSWYQQTPGQGLQFLFEYFSETQRNKGNFPGRFSGRQFSNSRSEMNVSTLELGDSALYLCASSLDRDEAFFGQGTRLTVV.

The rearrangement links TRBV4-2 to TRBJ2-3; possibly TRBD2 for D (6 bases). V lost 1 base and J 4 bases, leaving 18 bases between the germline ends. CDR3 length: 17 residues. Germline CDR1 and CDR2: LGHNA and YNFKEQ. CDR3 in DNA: TGTGCCAGCAGCCAAGCCTATGGGGGAGGCTGGTCAGATACGCAGTATTTT. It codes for CASSQAYGGGWSDTQYF.

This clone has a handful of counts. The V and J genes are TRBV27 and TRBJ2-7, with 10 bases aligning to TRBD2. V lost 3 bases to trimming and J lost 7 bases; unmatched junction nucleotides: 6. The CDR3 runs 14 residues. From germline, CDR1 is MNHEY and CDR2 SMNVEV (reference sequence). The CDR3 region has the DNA TGTGCCAGCAGTTTTAGCGGGAGGTCGAGGGAGCAGTACTTC. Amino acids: CASSFSGRSREQYF.

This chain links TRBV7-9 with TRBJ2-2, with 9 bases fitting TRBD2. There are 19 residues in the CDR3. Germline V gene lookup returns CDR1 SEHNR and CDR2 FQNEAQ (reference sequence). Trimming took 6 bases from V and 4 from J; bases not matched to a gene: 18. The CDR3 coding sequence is TGTGCCAGCAGGGGTCCGGCGCGGGAGGGTTGGTTTGGCACCGGGGAGCTGTTTTTT. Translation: CASRGPAREGWFGTGELFF.

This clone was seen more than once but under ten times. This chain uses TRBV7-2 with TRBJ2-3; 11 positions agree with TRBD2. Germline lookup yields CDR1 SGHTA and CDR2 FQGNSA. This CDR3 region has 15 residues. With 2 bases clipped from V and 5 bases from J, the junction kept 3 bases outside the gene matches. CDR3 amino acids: CASSLFLAGGDTQYF. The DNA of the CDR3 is TGTGCCAGCAGCTTATTCCTAGCGGGAGGAGATACGCAGTATTTT.